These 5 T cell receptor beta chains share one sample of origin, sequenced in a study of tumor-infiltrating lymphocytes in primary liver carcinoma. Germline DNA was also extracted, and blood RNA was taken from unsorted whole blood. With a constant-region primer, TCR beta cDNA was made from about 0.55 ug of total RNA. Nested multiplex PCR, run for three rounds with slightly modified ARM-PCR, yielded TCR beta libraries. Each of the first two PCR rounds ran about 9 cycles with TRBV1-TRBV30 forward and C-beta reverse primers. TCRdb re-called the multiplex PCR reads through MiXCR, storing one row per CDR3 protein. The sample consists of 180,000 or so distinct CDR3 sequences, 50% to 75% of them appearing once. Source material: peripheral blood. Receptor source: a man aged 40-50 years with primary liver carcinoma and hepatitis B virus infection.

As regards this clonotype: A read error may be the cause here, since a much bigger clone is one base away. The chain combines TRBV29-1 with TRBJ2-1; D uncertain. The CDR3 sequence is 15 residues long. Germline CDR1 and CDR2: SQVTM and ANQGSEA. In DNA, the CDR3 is TGCAGCGTTGAAGTTTCAGCTTTTGAAGACAATGAGGAGTTCTTC. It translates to CSVEVSAFEDNEEFF.

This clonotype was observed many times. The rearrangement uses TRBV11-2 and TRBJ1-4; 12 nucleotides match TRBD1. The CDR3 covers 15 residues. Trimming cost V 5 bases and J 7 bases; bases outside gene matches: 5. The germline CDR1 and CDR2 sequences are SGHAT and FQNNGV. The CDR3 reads CASSPGTGGFEKLFF. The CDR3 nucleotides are TGTGCCAGCAGCCCCGGGACAGGGGGCTTTGAAAAACTGTTTTTT.

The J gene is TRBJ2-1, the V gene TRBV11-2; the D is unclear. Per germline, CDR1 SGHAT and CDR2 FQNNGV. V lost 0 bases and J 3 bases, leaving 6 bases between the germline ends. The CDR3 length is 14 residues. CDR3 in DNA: TGTGCCAGCAGCTTAGACGATAACTACAATGAGCAGTTCTTC. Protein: CASSLDDNYNEQFF.

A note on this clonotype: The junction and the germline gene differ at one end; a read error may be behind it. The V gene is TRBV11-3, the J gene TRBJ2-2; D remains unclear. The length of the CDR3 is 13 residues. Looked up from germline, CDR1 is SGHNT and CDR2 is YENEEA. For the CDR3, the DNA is TGTGCCAGCATCTTAGAGAGCGACAGGGAGCTGTTTTTT. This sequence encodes CASILESDRELFF.

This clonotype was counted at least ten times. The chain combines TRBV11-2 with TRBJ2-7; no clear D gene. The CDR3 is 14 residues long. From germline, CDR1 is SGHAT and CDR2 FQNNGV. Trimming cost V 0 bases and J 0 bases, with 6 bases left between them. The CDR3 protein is CASSLDHGSYEQYF. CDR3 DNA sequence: TGTGCCAGCAGCTTAGATCACGGCTCCTACGAGCAGTACTTC.